One sample yielded the 21 T cell receptor beta chains listed below, sequenced in a study of blood T cell repertoires in COVID-19. Measured with immunoSEQ multiplex PCR; TCRdb has only the in-frame clones, and not every one. Among 30,000 to 40,000 clones listed, approximately 88% were seen once. Sequencing input: peripheral blood. Receptor source: a man aged 60-69 years with active COVID-19.

A single count supports this clone. The chain combines TRBV29-1 with TRBJ1-1; D call uncertain. The V gene's germline CDR1 is SQVTM and CDR2 ANQGSEA. Trimming pared 7 bases from V and 5 bases from J, leaving 17 bases between. This CDR3 has 13 amino acids. Here the CDR3 reads CSANAPLMTEAFF. The CDR3 DNA sequence: TGCAGCGCCAATGCGCCACTAATGACTGAAGCTTTCTTT.

This clone has just one count. The chain uses TRBV27 and TRBJ2-6, with D perhaps matching TRBD1 (8 bases). V shed 2 bases and J shed 2 bases, with 13 bases lying between them. Germline loops: CDR1 MNHEY, CDR2 SMNVEV (reference sequence). CDR3 length: 17 residues. This CDR3 reads CASSLVTGGAGANVLTF. The CDR3 DNA is TGTGCCAGCAGTTTAGTCACAGGGGGGGCTGGGGCCAACGTCCTGACTTTC.

The chain uses TRBV2 and TRBJ2-1; perhaps TRBD2 as D (7 bases). This CDR3 is built from 14 residues. The germline CDR1 and CDR2 sequences are SNHLY and FYNNEI. V was cut by 6 bases and J by 5 bases, with 14 bases left in between. CDR3 protein: CASSGFGGHNEQFF. The CDR3 nucleotides are TGTGCCAGCAGCGGCTTCGGGGGGCACAATGAGCAGTTCTTC.

The chain combines TRBV9 with TRBJ2-1, with TRBD2 matching 14 bases. Trimming removed 0 bases from V and 9 bases from J; junction bases left unmatched: 17. The germline CDR1 and CDR2 sequences are SGDLS and YYNGEE. The CDR3 loop spans 20 amino acids. The CDR3 reads CASSVVGGTSGRSSGSEQFF. The CDR3 bases are TGTGCCAGCAGCGTAGTCGGAGGGACTAGCGGGAGAAGCAGCGGGAGTGAGCAGTTCTTC. Full variable domain (remainder filled in from reference TRBV9 and TRBJ2-1): DSGVTQTPKHLITATGQRVTLRCSPRSGDLSVYWYQQSLDQGLQFLIQYYNGEERAKGNILERFSAQQFPDLHSELNLSSLELGDSALYFCASSVVGGTSGRSSGSEQFFGPGTRLTVL.

The chain has TRBV3-1 (or the pseudogene TRBV3-2) and TRBJ2-2; TRBD2 matches at 14 bases. The germline gives CDR1 LGHDT, CDR2 YNNKEL (reference sequence). V lost 6 bases, J lost 3 bases, and 3 bases stayed unmatched. The CDR3 is made up of 16 amino acids. This chain's CDR3 is CASRTTSGRDTGELFF. DNA of the CDR3: TGTGCCAGCAGGACGACTAGCGGGAGGGACACCGGGGAGCTGTTTTTT.

This chain links TRBV13 with TRBJ2-1, with 10 positions matching TRBD2. V lost 5 bases and J lost 5; bases outside the gene matches: 6. Germline-derived CDR1 and CDR2 are PRHDT and FYEKMQ (reference sequence). The CDR3 is 15 amino acids. Written as DNA, the CDR3 is TGTGCCAGCAGCGGAGAGGGACTAGCGAACAATGAGCAGTTCTTC. This gives the protein CASSGEGLANNEQFF.

This chain connects TRBV7-9 to TRBJ2-1; 8 nucleotides match TRBD2. From germline, CDR1 is SEHNR and CDR2 FQNEAQ (reference sequence). The V gene end was trimmed by 3 bases and the J gene end by 3 bases; junction bases not matched to a gene: 7. The CDR3 consists of 16 residues. CDR3 sequence: CASSFQAGALYNEQFF. In DNA form, the CDR3 reads TGTGCCAGCAGCTTCCAAGCGGGAGCCCTCTACAATGAGCAGTTCTTC.

This clone has a single count. The V call is TRBV19, the J call TRBJ2-5, with 12 bases lining up with TRBD1. The CDR3 has 16 amino acids. Germline V CDR1 and CDR2: LNHDA, SQIVND (reference sequence). V lost 3 bases, J lost 5 bases, and 7 bases stayed unmatched. CDR3 loop: CASSIGGQGAGETQYF. CDR3 sequence (DNA): TGTGCCAGTAGTATTGGGGGACAGGGGGCTGGGGAGACCCAGTACTTC.

The V call is TRBV28, the J call TRBJ1-4; 12 nucleotides line up with TRBD1. Germline CDR1 MDHEN, CDR2 SYDVKM. The CDR3 covers 19 residues. V gave up 2 bases and J gave up 4 bases; unmatched junction bases: 11. CDR3 sequence (DNA): TGTGCCAGCAGTTTACTCGGGGGACAGGGGGCGACCATTAATGAAAAACTGTTTTTT. Translating gives CASSLLGGQGATINEKLFF.

The V and J genes are TRBV3-1 (or the pseudogene TRBV3-2) and TRBJ2-5; possibly TRBD2 for D (5 bases). Looked up from germline, CDR1 is LGHDT and CDR2 is YNNKEL (reference sequence). Trimming removed 7 bases at V and 2 bases at J, with 23 bases between. This CDR3 has 17 residues. The DNA for the CDR3 is TGTGCCAGCACCTCAAACGCGCTCGGACGACTACAAGAGACCCAGTACTTC. Translated, it gives CASTSNALGRLQETQYF.

This sequence joins TRBV7-6 and TRBJ2-7; TRBD2 agrees at 8 bases. Unmatched junction bases numbered 6, after V lost 4 bases and J lost 1 base. This CDR3 has 15 residues. CDR1 and CDR2 (germline): SGHVS, FNYEAQ. The CDR3 region is CASSSTAGGSYEQYF. The CDR3 DNA sequence: TGTGCCAGCAGCTCGACGGCGGGAGGTTCCTACGAGCAGTACTTC.

The V and J genes are TRBV11-2 and TRBJ2-1; possible D gene TRBD1, 5 bases. The germline V gene has CDR1 SGHAT and CDR2 FQNNGV. The ends were cut back, 1 base at V and 6 bases at J, with 13 bases in the middle. The CDR3 loop spans 15 amino acids. This chain's CDR3 is CASSLGTFQLNEQFF. CDR3 sequence (DNA): TGTGCCAGCAGCTTAGGGACATTCCAACTCAATGAGCAGTTCTTC.

This sequence joins TRBV25-1 and TRBJ2-3, with TRBD2 matching over 8 bases. V shed 5 bases and J 6 bases; nucleotides not matched to a gene: 7. Germline V CDR1 and CDR2: MGHDK, SYGVNS. The CDR3 covers 14 residues. CDR3 coding DNA: TGTGCCAGCAGTTGGCGGGGGGCAGGGGATACGCAGTATTTT. This translates into CASSWRGAGDTQYF.

V and J are TRBV5-1 and TRBJ2-5; 8 nucleotides match TRBD2. The V gene end was trimmed by 0 bases and the J gene end by 5 bases; junction bases not matched to a gene: 6. There are 15 residues in the CDR3. Germline V gene lookup returns CDR1 SGHRS and CDR2 YFSETQ. The CDR3 DNA reads TGCGCCAGCAGCTTGGGGCGGCGGGAGGTGGAGACCCAGTACTTC. Amino acids: CASSLGRREVETQYF.

This rearrangement joins TRBV2 to TRBJ1-1; no definite D call. Per germline, CDR1 SNHLY and CDR2 FYNNEI. The CDR3 loop spans 12 amino acids. The V and J ends lost 6 bases and 1 base respectively, with 6 bases between them. This chain's CDR3 is CASRTTNTEAFF. For the CDR3, the DNA is TGTGCCAGCAGAACAACGAACACTGAAGCTTTCTTT.

V is TRBV19 and J is TRBJ2-4; D may be TRBD2 (5 bases). In germline, CDR1 is LNHDA, CDR2 SQIVND (reference sequence). The CDR3 covers 10 residues. The germline V and J ends were trimmed by 9 bases and 5 bases, with 5 bases remaining between them. CDR3 nucleotide sequence: TGTGCCAGCGGGGAAAACATTCAGTACTTC. Its protein product is CASGENIQYF.

The chain carries TRBV4-1 and TRBJ2-2; maybe TRBD1 (6 bases). The CDR3 totals 13 residues. Trimming shortened V by 6 bases and J by 1 base, and 6 bases separated the two germline ends. The germline V gene encodes CDR1 MGHRA and CDR2 YSYEKL. CDR3 amino acids: CASRTGNTGELFF. CDR3 nucleotide sequence: TGCGCCAGCAGGACAGGGAACACCGGGGAGCTGTTTTTT.

This clone was counted once. The rearrangement joins TRBV5-1 to TRBJ2-1; TRBD2 matches at 11 bases. The CDR3 length is 16 residues. CDR1 SGHRS and CDR2 YFSETQ come from the germline V gene. Losses at the gene ends were 1 base for V and 8 bases for J; bases not matched to a gene: 8. The CDR3 sequence is CASSLPTSGSIYEQFF. The CDR3 nucleotides are TGCGCCAGCAGCTTGCCTACTAGCGGGAGTATATATGAGCAGTTCTTC.

This sequence joins TRBV5-1 and TRBJ2-3; D unresolved. Germline loops: CDR1 SGHRS, CDR2 YFSETQ. V was clipped by 4 bases and J by 2 bases, with 11 bases between them. The CDR3 runs to 14 residues. DNA of the CDR3: TGCGCCAGCAGCGGGCAGACCTTCACAGATACGCAGTATTTT. This gives the protein CASSGQTFTDTQYF. Looking up the rest from reference TRBV5-1 and TRBJ2-3 gives the full variable domain: KAGVTQTPRYLIKTRGQQVTLSCSPISGHRSVSWYQQTPGQGLQFLFEYFSETQRNKGNFPGRFSGRQFSNSRSEMNVSTLELGDSALYLCASSGQTFTDTQYFGPGTRLTVL.

The chain has TRBV7-9 and TRBJ1-1; 10 bases are a match to TRBD1. CDR1 is SEHNR, CDR2 FQNEAQ, per germline (reference sequence). The CDR3 has 14 amino acids. Trimming at V came to 5 bases and at J to 6 bases, leaving 6 bases not matched to a gene. This chain's CDR3 is CASSMDRGTSEAFF. The CDR3 nucleotides read TGTGCCAGCAGCATGGACAGGGGGACCTCTGAAGCTTTCTTT.

This clone appeared once. The chain is built from TRBV30 and TRBJ2-1; 14 bases agree with TRBD2. The CDR3 consists of 18 residues. Germline V gives CDR1 GTSNPN, CDR2 SVGIG (reference sequence). V shed 4 bases, J shed 5 bases, and the junction held 13 bases outside the gene matches. CDR3 protein: CAWNRGPGLAGGNNEQFF. As DNA, the CDR3 is TGTGCCTGGAATCGCGGGCCAGGACTAGCGGGAGGTAACAATGAGCAGTTCTTC.